This T cell receptor (beta chain) was observed in a study of blood T cells in healthy people across ages. This clonotype was counted at least ten times. Its antigen is unidentified. Notes on the study in general: Long-lived donors carried more naive CD4+ cells and greater diversity than aged donors. It was not possible, with unsorted PBMCs, to conclusively compare naive and antigen-experienced cells.

PCR was performed a second time for about 7 to 11 cycles using a sample-barcoded 5' primer and a J-beta primer mix. The template-switch adaptor was a 5' adaptor with 12 random nucleotides. It tagged each cDNA molecule. TCRdb reprocessed the 5' RACE reads via MiXCR and lists one record per CDR3 protein. The table lists about 1.8 million distinct CDR3 sequences, approximately 50% of them singletons, with less than 2.5% in the top ten. V dropped 5 bases and J dropped 4 bases, with 17 bases sitting between them. The CDR3 sequence is 15 residues long. In germline, CDR1 is SGHTA, CDR2 FQGNSA. The sample consisted of blood. The clonotype originates from a woman aged 40 to 50 in good health. This rearrangement joins TRBV7-2 to TRBJ2-5; D remains unclear. In DNA form, the CDR3 reads TGTGCCAGCAGCCACGATAACGATATGAGAGAGACCCAGTACTTC. As protein: CASSHDNDMRETQYF.